This TCR beta chain was profiled in a study of T cell changes during pregnancy in multiple sclerosis. V shed 6 bases and J 2 bases; nucleotides not matched to a gene: 6. The CDR3 consists of 14 residues. Germline V gives CDR1 PRHDT, CDR2 FYEKMQ (reference sequence). Note on this clone: The same CDR3 arises from other DNA sequences in this sample as well.

TCRdb's copy holds only in-frame clones and misses some; the assay was immunoSEQ multiplex PCR. The table shows fewer than 40,000 clones, with 90% occurring only once. This sequence originates from a female donor in good health, enrolled as a control in a pregnancy study. The sample here was CD4+ T cells from peripheral blood mononuclear cells, taken in the first trimester of pregnancy. V gene TRBV13 combines with J gene TRBJ2-5, with 7 bases fitting TRBD1. DNA of the CDR3: TGTGCCAGCAGTTTCCCGGGACAGCAAGAGACCCAGTACTTC. This gives the protein CASSFPGQQETQYF.